The source of this T cell receptor (beta chain) is a study of cytomegalovirus exposure and HLA in healthy donors. Primers for the PCR totalled 60 Vbeta and 13 Jbeta. In the authors' workflow: A follow-up analysis tallied about 88 million unique TCR beta chains, roughly 11 million shared. TCRdb's table, derived via immunoSEQ multiplex PCR, lists solely in-frame clones and lacks some. That table supplies the V and J calls and clone size; D and trimming were determined from the DNA. Seen here are about 120,000 clones, about 8.6% observed once, and the top ten hold around 6%. Details on this clone: The antigen remains unidentified.

Regarding the study as a whole: In presence/absence analyses, roughly uniform sequencing depth across donors was assumed. Most sequenced TCRs were rare (though some public TCRs occurred in many donors). Association with HLA alleles at 0.05 false discovery rate was found for approximately 18,000 TCR beta sequences in a later analysis.

The CDR3 is 15 residues long. Trimming removed 3 bases from V and 0 bases from J; junction bases left unmatched: 4. From germline, CDR1 is LNHDA and CDR2 SQIVND (reference sequence). The sample consisted of PBMCs. The clonotype originates from a woman aged 40 to 49 in good health and CMV-seropositive. The chain uses TRBV19 and TRBJ2-7; 8 bases fit TRBD2. CDR3: CASSIRTSSSYEQYF. In DNA form, the CDR3 reads TGTGCCAGTAGTATTCGGACTAGCAGCTCCTACGAGCAGTACTTC.